These 18 T cell receptor beta chains share one sample of origin, sequenced in a study of control samples from healthy donors and cancer patients. Libraries were prepared by immunoSEQ multiplex PCR; TCRdb keeps only in-frame clonotypes and omits some of them. The sample holds about 71,000 clones, just under 90% seen once. Sequencing used PBMCs. The receptor set was obtained from a man aged 55 to 70 with lung cancer.

This sequence joins TRBV3-1 (or the pseudogene TRBV3-2) and TRBJ2-6; D not resolved. Germline CDR1 reads LGHDT; CDR2 reads YNNKEL (reference sequence). Trimming shortened V by 2 bases and J by 0 bases, and 8 bases separated the two germline ends. CDR3 length: 16 amino acids. This CDR3 reads CASSQMTLSGANVLTF. CDR3 DNA sequence: TGTGCCAGCAGCCAAATGACACTCTCTGGGGCCAACGTCCTGACTTTC.

The chain links TRBV27 to TRBJ1-4; D might be TRBD1 (6 bases). CDR1 and CDR2 from the germline V gene are MNHEY and SMNVEV (reference sequence). Deletions cut 3 bases from V and 8 bases from J, with 13 bases between. The CDR3 contains 14 residues. The CDR3 nucleotides read TGTGCCAGCAGTTTGAGAAAGGGGGAGGAAAAACTGTTTTTT. Amino acid sequence: CASSLRKGEEKLFF.

J is TRBJ2-1 and V is TRBV7-3, with unresolved D. Germline values: CDR1 SGHTA, CDR2 FQGTGA. The CDR3 runs to 13 residues. The ends were cut back, 5 bases at V and 3 bases at J, with 8 bases in the middle. The CDR3 DNA is TGTGCCAGCAGCAGGGCAGGCTACAATGAGCAGTTCTTC. It translates to CASSRAGYNEQFF.

The table lists this clone with a count of one. An end of the junction does not agree with germline; a read error may underlie this. Other nucleotide sequences from this sample produce the same CDR3. This rearrangement joins TRBV27 to TRBJ2-2, with 10 bases that match TRBD2. Germline lookup yields CDR1 MNHEY and CDR2 SMNVEV (reference sequence). CDR3 length: 17 amino acids. The CDR3 nucleotides read TGCGCCAGCAGTTCAGAACAGCGGGGGGGCCGGACCGGGGAGCTGTTTTTT. Its protein product is CASSSEQRGGRTGELFF.

The rearrangement links TRBV7-3 to TRBJ2-3; D is unclear. The CDR3 has 14 amino acids. Germline CDR1 is SGHTA and CDR2 is FQGTGA. With 5 bases removed from V and 0 bases from J, the gap between germline ends came to 9 bases. The CDR3 here is CASSQTHSTDTQYF. The CDR3 nucleotides are TGTGCCAGCAGCCAGACACATAGCACAGATACGCAGTATTTT.

The CDR3 reads CASFTGNLNTEAFF. The CDR3 DNA follows: TGTGCCAGCTTTACAGGCAACTTGAACACTGAAGCTTTCTTT. The V and J genes are TRBV19 and TRBJ1-1; D is perhaps TRBD1 (5 bases). V lost 9 bases and J lost 0, with 14 bases in between. This CDR3 region has 14 residues. Germline V gene data show CDR1 as LNHDA and CDR2 as SQIVND (reference sequence).

This rearrangement joins TRBV5-8 to TRBJ1-2, with D unresolved. CDR1 is SGHTS and CDR2 is YDEGEE in the germline V gene. The CDR3 has 14 amino acids. The V end was cut by 4 bases, the J end by 4 bases, with 14 bases between. The CDR3 region is CASSRERGIYGYTF. The CDR3 region has the DNA TGTGCCAGCAGCCGCGAGCGGGGTATCTATGGCTACACCTTC. Looking up the rest from reference TRBV5-8 and TRBJ1-2 gives the full variable domain: EAGVTQSPTHLIKTRGQQATLRCSPISGHTSVYWYQQALGLGLQFLLWYDEGEERNRGNFPPRFSGRQFPNYSSELNVNALELEDSALYLCASSRERGIYGYTFGSGTRLTVV.

The chain joins TRBV2 to TRBJ1-1; possible D gene TRBD1, 6 bases. Germline loops: CDR1 SNHLY, CDR2 FYNNEI. CDR3 size: 13 residues. V was clipped by 10 bases and J by 0 bases, with 12 bases between them. The CDR3: CATNREVNTEAFF. As DNA, the CDR3 is TGTGCCACAAACAGGGAGGTGAACACTGAAGCTTTCTTT.

The rearrangement joins TRBV5-1 to TRBJ1-2, with 8 bases identical to TRBD1. The CDR3 runs to 15 residues. Germline V lookup: CDR1 SGHRS, CDR2 YFSETQ. The junction had 5 bases not matched to a gene; V was cut back by 0 bases and J by 4 bases. CDR3 amino acids: CASSLVDRGSYGYTF. CDR3 coding DNA: TGCGCCAGCAGCTTGGTTGACAGGGGATCCTATGGCTACACCTTC.

The rearrangement uses TRBV9 and TRBJ1-4; 9 bases match TRBD1. After removal of 5 bases from V and 0 bases from J, the junction contained 2 bases not matched to a gene. Germline V gene lookup returns CDR1 SGDLS and CDR2 YYNGEE. The CDR3 has 15 amino acids. This chain's CDR3 is CASSRQGATNEKLFF. As DNA, the CDR3 is TGTGCCAGCAGTCGACAGGGGGCAACTAATGAAAAACTGTTTTTT.

J is TRBJ2-1 and V is TRBV6-5; a weak D match, TRBD1 (6 bases). The length of the CDR3 is 14 residues. Trimming removed 5 bases at V and 8 bases at J, with 16 bases between. The germline gives CDR1 MNHEY, CDR2 SVGAGI. CDR3 DNA sequence: TGTGCCAGCAGTAGGGGAACAGGGAGCGATGAGCAGTTCTTC. Translation: CASSRGTGSDEQFF.

The chain carries TRBV5-4 and TRBJ1-2; no reliable D call. This CDR3 is built from 15 residues. V lost 1 base, J lost 5 bases, and 15 bases lay in between. The germline gives CDR1 SGHNT, CDR2 YYREEE (reference sequence). The CDR3: CASSLKATVLYGYTF. The CDR3 DNA sequence: TGTGCCAGCAGCTTGAAGGCGACGGTTTTATATGGCTACACCTTC.

The chain uses TRBV9 and TRBJ2-2; possibly TRBD1 or TRBD2 for D (5 bases each). Trimming pared 0 bases from V and 6 bases from J, leaving 12 bases between. CDR1 is SGDLS, CDR2 YYNGEE, per germline. The CDR3 sequence is 15 residues long. The CDR3: CASSVEGARAGELFF. In DNA form, the CDR3 reads TGTGCCAGCAGCGTAGAAGGGGCGCGGGCCGGGGAGCTGTTTTTT. The variable domain in full, completed from reference TRBV9 and TRBJ2-2, reads DSGVTQTPKHLITATGQRVTLRCSPRSGDLSVYWYQQSLDQGLQFLIQYYNGEERAKGNILERFSAQQFPDLHSELNLSSLELGDSALYFCASSVEGARAGELFFGEGSRLTVL.

V gene TRBV20-1 combines with J gene TRBJ1-2, with D hard to call. The V gene's germline CDR1 is DFQATT and CDR2 SNEGSKA (reference sequence). CDR3 length: 10 residues. Trimming took 5 bases from V and 8 from J, leaving 9 bases between them. The CDR3 spells CSAFFSGYTF. For the CDR3, the DNA is TGCAGTGCTTTTTTTTCCGGCTACACCTTC.

This chain uses TRBV5-5 with TRBJ2-1; 8 positions match TRBD1. This CDR3 is 15 amino acids long. The V and J ends lost 0 bases and 8 bases, in that order; junction bases with no gene match: 7. Germline lookup yields CDR1 SGHKS and CDR2 YYEKEE (reference sequence). The CDR3 sequence is CASSLATGDLYEQFF. The CDR3, as DNA: TGTGCCAGCAGCTTGGCGACAGGGGATTTGTATGAGCAGTTCTTC.

This clone was seen a single time. The rearrangement joins TRBV7-9 to TRBJ1-2; 7 positions agree with TRBD1. Unmatched junction bases numbered 5, after V lost 7 bases and J lost 0 bases. The CDR3 spans 14 residues. CDR1 is SEHNR and CDR2 is FQNEAQ in the germline V gene (reference sequence). The CDR3 DNA reads TGTGCCAGCATCGGTACAGGGGCTAACTATGGCTACACCTTC. It specifies CASIGTGANYGYTF.

The rearrangement links TRBV18 to TRBJ1-4; D uncertain. This CDR3 is 14 amino acids long. Germline CDR1 KGHSH, CDR2 LQKENI. Trimming cost V 6 bases and J 1 base, with 9 bases left between them. The CDR3 here is CASSSRVTNEKLFF. CDR3 sequence (DNA): TGTGCCAGCTCTAGCCGGGTAACTAATGAAAAACTGTTTTTT.

CDR3 bases: TGTGCCATCGCTAGGGAGGGCAGTCAGCCCCAGCATTTT. It is translated as CAIAREGSQPQHF. V and J are TRBV10-3 and TRBJ1-5, with no clear D. Trimming stripped 8 bases from V and 6 bases from J, with 14 bases between. The CDR3 has 13 amino acids. The germline gives CDR1 ENHRY, CDR2 SYGVKD.